This entry lists 28 T cell receptor beta chains sequenced from one sample in a study of cytomegalovirus exposure and HLA in healthy donors. A multiplex PCR was run with 60 Vbeta primers and 13 Jbeta primers. The table came from immunoSEQ multiplex PCR; TCRdb's copy has only in-frame clones and leaves some out. The table includes approximately 130,000 clones, roughly 8.8% detected once. The sequenced material came from PBMCs. The receptors come from a woman aged 35 to 49 in good health and CMV-seropositive.

This clone was counted a few times. Written as DNA, the CDR3 is TGCGCCAGCAGCCACGACTCGGGCACCGGGGAGCTGTTTTTT. Its translation: CASSHDSGTGELFF. The rearrangement links TRBV4-1 to TRBJ2-2, with D unclear. Deletions cut 3 bases from V and 4 bases from J, with 9 bases between. This CDR3 has 14 amino acids. CDR1 MGHRA and CDR2 YSYEKL come from the germline V gene.

This clone was seen a handful of times. The chain is built from TRBV7-2 and TRBJ1-3; 7 bases line up with TRBD1. V trimming: 4 bases; J trimming: 0 bases; junction bases outside the gene matches: 3. Germline V gene sequence: CDR1 SGHTA, CDR2 FQGNSA. This CDR3 region has 15 residues. The DNA for the CDR3 is TGTGCCAGCAGCTCCCGGACAGGCTCTGGAAACACCATATATTTT. Protein: CASSSRTGSGNTIYF.

This clone was seen more than once but under ten times. This chain joins TRBV5-4 and TRBJ2-1, with 11 bases lining up with TRBD2. The J segment lost 10 bases and the V segment lost 3 bases, leaving 12 bases of the junction unmatched. The CDR3 is 16 residues long. CDR1 is SGHNT, CDR2 YYREEE, per germline (reference sequence). The CDR3 DNA reads TGTGCCAGCAGCTCTCAATTAGCGGGGGGGACACGAGAGCAGTTCTTC. Its translation: CASSSQLAGGTREQFF.

The chain's CDR3 is CASSWDRGFDGYTF. In nucleotides, the CDR3 is TGTGCCAGCAGCTGGGACAGGGGGTTTGACGGCTACACCTTC. The chain combines TRBV7-9 with TRBJ1-2; 11 nucleotides match TRBD1. This CDR3 has 14 amino acids. The germline gives CDR1 SEHNR, CDR2 FQNEAQ (reference sequence). J gave up 8 bases and V 4 bases, and 6 bases lay outside the gene matches.

The rearrangement uses TRBV5-4 and TRBJ2-3; a possible D gene is TRBD1 (6 bases). Germline loops: CDR1 SGHNT, CDR2 YYREEE (reference sequence). The CDR3 is made up of 14 amino acids. Between the trimmed V and J ends, which lost 1 base and 4 bases, there was a span of 10 bases. CDR3 protein: CASSLTGTADTQYF. CDR3 sequence (DNA): TGTGCCAGCAGCTTGACAGGGACGGCAGATACGCAGTATTTT.

The chain joins TRBV9 to TRBJ2-5; D remains unclear. V lost 0 bases and J lost 4, with 10 bases in between. The CDR3 is 14 residues long. CDR1 is SGDLS, CDR2 YYNGEE, per germline. The CDR3 DNA reads TGTGCCAGCAGCGTAGGGCTAGAAGCAGAGACCCAGTACTTC. Its translation is CASSVGLEAETQYF.

The genes are TRBV10-1 and TRBJ2-7; 9 bases are a match to TRBD1. V was clipped by 3 bases and J by 3 bases; unmatched bases: 3. This CDR3 comprises 14 residues. Germline CDR1 reads WNHNN; CDR2 reads SYGVQD (reference sequence). CDR3 nucleotide sequence: TGCGCCAGCAGTGACCCGGGACAGGGCTACGAGCAGTACTTC. It is translated as CASSDPGQGYEQYF.

The gene calls are TRBV15 and TRBJ1-1, with no clear D. The length of the CDR3 is 13 residues. Trimming removed 3 bases from V and 3 bases from J, with 8 bases in between. CDR1 LNHNV and CDR2 YYDKDF come from the germline V gene (reference sequence). The CDR3 bases are TGTGCCACCAGCAGGAGAGCTTACACTGAAGCTTTCTTT. It codes for CATSRRAYTEAFF.

This clone was observed a few times. The V and J genes are TRBV21-1 and TRBJ2-5; the D call TRBD2 from the table was never checked on the DNA. TRBV21-1 is noted as a pseudogene. CDR3 size: 12 residues. CDR3 nucleotide sequence: TGTGCCAGCAGCAAAGGGAGGGGAACCCAGTACTTC. Translation gives CASSKGRGTQYF.

This clone was picked up a small number of times. The rearrangement links TRBV11-2 to TRBJ1-1; D perhaps matches TRBD1 (5 bases). With 4 bases removed from V and 3 bases from J, the gap between germline ends came to 12 bases. Per the germline V gene, CDR1 is SGHAT and CDR2 is FQNNGV. The CDR3 is 14 amino acids. CDR3 region: CASSSTRGDTEAFF. CDR3 in DNA: TGTGCCAGCAGCTCGACACGGGGGGACACTGAAGCTTTCTTT.

This clone appeared a few times. Other nucleotide sequences from this sample produce the same CDR3. The V and J genes are TRBV10-3 and TRBJ2-3; the D gene is possibly TRBD2 (6 bases). Germline V gene data show CDR1 as ENHRY and CDR2 as SYGVKD. The CDR3 consists of 14 residues. V lost 4 bases and J 4 bases, leaving 12 bases between the germline ends. CDR3 sequence (DNA): TGTGCCATCAGTGGGGGGGTCCAGCCAGATACGCAGTATTTT. Protein sequence: CAISGGVQPDTQYF.

The chain employs TRBV6-6 and TRBJ1-6, with TRBD1 as a possible D gene (6 bases). This CDR3 comprises 16 residues. Trimming pared 2 bases from V and 6 bases from J, leaving 14 bases between. Germline V gene data show CDR1 as MNHNY and CDR2 as SVGAGI (reference sequence). CDR3 bases: TGTGCCAGCAGTTACGCCTCGATAGGGGGTAATTCACCCCTCCACTTT. Translation: CASSYASIGGNSPLHF.

This clone was detected a few times. The chain uses TRBV7-2 and TRBJ2-7, with 8 bases matching TRBD2. The CDR3 sequence is 14 residues long. The junction had 1 base not matched to a gene; V was cut back by 3 bases and J by 0 bases. Per germline, CDR1 SGHTA and CDR2 FQGNSA. CDR3 DNA sequence: TGTGCCAGCAGCTTCAGCGGGGGCTCCTACGAGCAGTACTTC. Translation: CASSFSGGSYEQYF.

This chain uses TRBV7-2 with TRBJ2-5, with D tentatively TRBD2 (5 bases). The CDR3 consists of 13 residues. Germline V lookup: CDR1 SGHTA, CDR2 FQGNSA. Trimming took 1 base from V and 5 from J, leaving 8 bases between them. CDR3 residues: CASSLGSGETQYF. CDR3 sequence (DNA): TGTGCCAGCAGCTTAGGGTCGGGGGAGACCCAGTACTTC.

The chain is built from TRBV6-5 and TRBJ1-2, with unresolved D. V lost 2 bases to trimming and J lost 4 bases, with 8 bases between them. The germline CDR1 and CDR2 sequences are MNHEY and SVGAGI. This CDR3 has 13 amino acids. The CDR3 protein is CASSYGSSYGYTF. As DNA, the CDR3 is TGTGCCAGCAGTTACGGGAGCTCCTATGGCTACACCTTC.

The J gene is TRBJ1-6, the V gene TRBV2; 10 bases line up with TRBD1. The CDR3 spans 14 residues. Germline loops: CDR1 SNHLY, CDR2 FYNNEI. V lost 5 bases and J lost 10; bases outside the gene matches: 5. DNA for the CDR3: TGTGCCAGCAGTAGGGACAGGGGAGGATCACCCCTCCACTTT. This translates into CASSRDRGGSPLHF.

The genes are TRBV11-3 and TRBJ2-5; possibly TRBD2 for D (6 bases). The V end lost 1 base, the J end lost 4 bases, and 10 bases lay between the germline ends. Germline-derived CDR1 and CDR2 are SGHNT and YENEEA. This CDR3 has 14 residues. CDR3 bases: TGTGCCAGCAGCTTAGCGGGGCGGGGAGAGACCCAGTACTTC. Translated: CASSLAGRGETQYF.

This clone showed up just a few times. The chain carries TRBV12-2 and TRBJ2-7; no DNA check was done on the table's D call, TRBD1. TRBV12-2 is given as a pseudogene. CDR3 length: 15 residues. For the CDR3, the DNA is TGTGCAAGTCGCTTAGCGGGGGGACAGATCTACGAGCAGTACTTC. Protein sequence: CASRLAGGQIYEQYF.

J is TRBJ1-1 and V is TRBV11-2, with 9 bases that match TRBD1. The CDR3 covers 16 residues. Per germline, CDR1 SGHAT and CDR2 FQNNGV. The trim removed 6 bases at V and 3 bases at J, leaving 11 bases unmatched. The CDR3 here is CASSMGTGGSDTEAFF. CDR3 in DNA: TGTGCCAGCAGTATGGGTACAGGGGGCTCCGACACTGAAGCTTTCTTT.

The V call is TRBV2, the J call TRBJ1-2; weak D call: TRBD1 (6 bases). The V gene lost 4 bases and the J gene lost 0 bases, with 6 bases spanning the gap. The CDR3 runs 13 residues. The V gene's germline CDR1 is SNHLY and CDR2 FYNNEI. The CDR3 sequence is CASSGTANYGYTF. In DNA form, the CDR3 reads TGTGCCAGCAGTGGGACAGCTAACTATGGCTACACCTTC.

V and J are TRBV2 and TRBJ2-7, with D hard to call. V was clipped by 2 bases and J by 3 bases, with 14 bases between them. This CDR3 spans 15 amino acids. Germline loops: CDR1 SNHLY, CDR2 FYNNEI. CDR3 sequence: CASSESHGDFYEQYF. CDR3 nucleotides: TGTGCCAGCAGTGAAAGTCACGGTGATTTCTACGAGCAGTACTTC.

The CDR3 bases are TGCGCCAGCAGCACACAGGGACTAGCGGCCCAAGAGACCCAGTACTTC. Translating gives CASSTQGLAAQETQYF. The chain links TRBV5-1 to TRBJ2-5, with 11 bases lining up with TRBD2. The CDR3 is 16 amino acids. J was trimmed by 1 base and V by 4 bases; bases with no gene match: 6. CDR1 is SGHRS, CDR2 YFSETQ, per germline.

V usage is TRBV19 and J usage is TRBJ1-5; D gene uncertain. The V end was cut by 1 base, the J end by 3 bases, with 7 bases between. Germline V gene data show CDR1 as LNHDA and CDR2 as SQIVND (reference sequence). The CDR3 runs to 14 residues. This CDR3 reads CASSIAIPNQPQHF. CDR3 coding DNA: TGTGCCAGTAGTATAGCCATCCCCAATCAGCCCCAGCATTTT.

This clone was counted only a few times. The chain employs TRBV4-3 and TRBJ1-4; a weak D match, TRBD1 (5 bases). V shed 3 bases and J shed 0 bases, with 23 bases lying between them. The CDR3 loop spans 20 amino acids. Germline values: CDR1 LGHNA, CDR2 YSLEER. Here the CDR3 reads CASSQELPGLYIATNEKLFF. CDR3 DNA: TGCGCCAGCAGCCAGGAACTCCCGGGACTTTACATTGCAACTAATGAAAAACTGTTTTTT.

This clone has just a few counts. This chain joins TRBV14 and TRBJ2-6; D is possibly TRBD1 (6 bases). The V and J ends lost 0 bases and 0 bases respectively, with 24 bases between them. CDR1 and CDR2 from the germline V gene are SGHDN and FVKESK. This CDR3 contains 22 residues. The CDR3 DNA is TGTGCCAGCAGCCAAGATCGGCAGGGGCCCCCTGATTCGCTCTCTGGGGCCAACGTCCTGACTTTC. Amino acids: CASSQDRQGPPDSLSGANVLTF.

V is TRBV6-1 and J is TRBJ2-3; the D is unclear. CDR3 length: 15 residues. V dropped 7 bases and J dropped 0 bases, with 14 bases sitting between them. Germline CDR1 and CDR2: MNHNS and SASEGT. CDR3 residues: CASNPDKASTDTQYF. CDR3 coding DNA: TGTGCCAGCAACCCCGACAAGGCTAGCACAGATACGCAGTATTTT.

This chain connects TRBV7-2 to TRBJ2-5; perhaps TRBD2 as D (6 bases). V lost 5 bases and J lost 3, with 13 bases in between. Germline CDR1 SGHTA, CDR2 FQGNSA. CDR3 length: 14 residues. CDR3 in amino acids: CASSLLTREETQYF. The CDR3 region has the DNA TGTGCCAGCAGCCTGTTGACTAGGGAAGAGACCCAGTACTTC. Full variable domain (outside the CDR3, taken from reference TRBV7-2 and TRBJ2-5): GAGVSQSPSNKVTEKGKDVELRCDPISGHTALYWYRQSLGQGLEFLIYFQGNSAPDKSGLPSDRFSAERTGGSVSTLTIQRTQQEDSAVYLCASSLLTREETQYFGPGTRLLVL.

This clone has a handful of counts. V and J are TRBV29-1 and TRBJ2-4; a possible D gene is TRBD2 (5 bases). Germline CDR1 and CDR2: SQVTM and ANQGSEA. The ends were cut back, 6 bases at V and 7 bases at J, with 10 bases in the middle. CDR3 size: 11 residues. In DNA form, the CDR3 reads TGCAGCGTACCGGGGATCAACATTCAGTACTTC. This codes for CSVPGINIQYF.